Presented here are 8 T cell receptor beta chains from one specimen sequenced in a study of beta chain features in type 1 diabetes. Study findings and constraints: Within each of all four CD4+ subsets, Type 1 diabetes patients had TCRB CDR3s that were moderately but significantly shorter.

The sequenced template was cDNA made from the entire isolated RNA. Produced via immunoSEQ multiplex PCR; TCRdb's table is partial and in-frame only. Among around 280,000 clones, 14% to 15% were seen once, and the ten largest hold less than 0.02%. These receptors' antigens are unknown. What was sequenced was naive CD4+ T cells from blood. Every receptor here comes from a man aged 18 to 35 with type 1 diabetes.

This sequence joins TRBV19 and TRBJ1-2; 7 nucleotides agree with TRBD1. The CDR3 consists of 15 residues. Losses at the gene ends were 5 bases for V and 4 bases for J; bases not matched to a gene: 10. Germline CDR1 is LNHDA and CDR2 is SQIVND (reference sequence). This CDR3 reads CASSPQTGTAYGYTF. CDR3 bases: TGTGCCAGTAGTCCTCAAACCGGGACAGCCTATGGCTACACCTTC.

The chain carries TRBV27 and TRBJ1-5, with TRBD1 matching over 7 bases. The ends lost 2 bases at V and 0 bases at J; junction bases unmatched: 1. Germline values: CDR1 MNHEY, CDR2 SMNVEV (reference sequence). The CDR3 extends over 15 amino acids. This CDR3 reads CASSLGTVSNQPQHF. The CDR3 DNA follows: TGTGCCAGCAGTTTAGGGACAGTTAGCAATCAGCCCCAGCATTTT.

This clone was seen only a few times. The chain is built from TRBV19 and TRBJ2-7, with D perhaps TRBD1 (6 bases). The V gene's germline CDR1 is LNHDA and CDR2 SQIVND (reference sequence). Trimming removed 3 bases at V and 2 bases at J, with 8 bases between. There are 13 residues in the CDR3. The chain's CDR3 is CASSIPGAYEQYF. CDR3 nucleotides: TGTGCCAGTAGTATTCCAGGGGCCTACGAGCAGTACTTC.

This chain joins TRBV27 and TRBJ1-5, with a tentative D call TRBD1 (6 bases). Deletions cut 8 bases from V and 1 base from J, with 30 bases between. Germline V gene lookup returns CDR1 MNHEY and CDR2 SMNVEV (reference sequence). This CDR3 has 20 residues. This CDR3 is CASAYKFDTNRVGSNQPQHF. CDR3 coding DNA: TGTGCCAGCGCCTATAAGTTCGATACAAACAGGGTCGGCAGCAATCAGCCCCAGCATTTT.

This chain uses TRBV5-1 with TRBJ2-7, with a tentative D call TRBD1 (5 bases). This CDR3 spans 15 amino acids. The germline V and J ends were trimmed by 0 bases and 4 bases, with 14 bases remaining between them. The germline V gene encodes CDR1 SGHRS and CDR2 YFSETQ. The CDR3 region has the DNA TGCGCCAGCAGCTTGGAGGCAGGGCCCTTGTACGAGCAGTACTTC. It yields the protein CASSLEAGPLYEQYF.

The chain joins TRBV6-1 to TRBJ2-6, with a weak D call TRBD1 (6 bases). The CDR3 has 17 residues. Germline V lookup: CDR1 MNHNS, CDR2 SASEGT. V dropped 3 bases and J dropped 0 bases, with 12 bases sitting between them. As DNA, the CDR3 is TGTGCCAGCAGTGATGCATTCAGGGGCTCTGGGGCCAACGTCCTGACTTTC. It is translated as CASSDAFRGSGANVLTF.

The CDR3 DNA reads as TGTGCCAGCAGCCAGAATAACTATGGCTACACCTTC. Protein: CASSQNNYGYTF. J is TRBJ1-2 and V is TRBV28; D is uncertain. Germline lookup yields CDR1 MDHEN and CDR2 SYDVKM. V gave up 6 bases and J gave up 1 base, with 6 bases separating them. The CDR3 covers 12 residues.

The V gene is TRBV19, the J gene TRBJ1-2; a possible D gene is TRBD1 (6 bases). V was clipped by 6 bases and J by 5 bases, with 19 bases between them. CDR3 size: 15 residues. Germline CDR1 and CDR2: LNHDA and SQIVND (reference sequence). The CDR3 here is CASRSASGGGYGYTF. CDR3 in DNA: TGTGCCAGTAGAAGCGCAAGCGGGGGCGGGTATGGCTACACCTTC.